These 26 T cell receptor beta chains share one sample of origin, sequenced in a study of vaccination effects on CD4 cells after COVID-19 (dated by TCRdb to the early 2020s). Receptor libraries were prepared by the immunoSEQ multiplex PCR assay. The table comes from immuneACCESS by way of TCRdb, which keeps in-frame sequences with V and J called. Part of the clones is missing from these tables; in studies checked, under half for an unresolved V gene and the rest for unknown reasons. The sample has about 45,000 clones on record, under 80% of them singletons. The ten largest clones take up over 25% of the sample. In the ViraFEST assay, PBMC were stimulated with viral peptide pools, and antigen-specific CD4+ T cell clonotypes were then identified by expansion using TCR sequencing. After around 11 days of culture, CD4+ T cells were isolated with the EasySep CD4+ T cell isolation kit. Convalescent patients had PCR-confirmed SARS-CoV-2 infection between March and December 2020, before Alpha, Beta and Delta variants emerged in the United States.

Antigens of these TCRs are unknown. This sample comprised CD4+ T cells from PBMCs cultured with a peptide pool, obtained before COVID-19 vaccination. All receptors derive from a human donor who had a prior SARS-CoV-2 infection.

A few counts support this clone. CDR3 in amino acids: CASSYGTLINQPQHF. DNA for the CDR3: TGTGCCAGCAGTTACGGGACACTTATCAATCAGCCCCAGCATTTT. The chain combines TRBV6-5 with TRBJ1-5, with D tentatively TRBD1 (6 bases). The length of the CDR3 is 15 residues. From germline, CDR1 is MNHEY and CDR2 SVGAGI. With 2 bases removed from V and 3 bases from J, the gap between germline ends came to 11 bases.

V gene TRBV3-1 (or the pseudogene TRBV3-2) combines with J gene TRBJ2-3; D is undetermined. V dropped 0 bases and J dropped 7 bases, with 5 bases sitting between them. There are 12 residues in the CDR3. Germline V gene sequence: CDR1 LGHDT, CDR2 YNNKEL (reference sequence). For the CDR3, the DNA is TGTGCCAGCAGCCAAGATCGTTATACGCAGTATTTT. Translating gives CASSQDRYTQYF.

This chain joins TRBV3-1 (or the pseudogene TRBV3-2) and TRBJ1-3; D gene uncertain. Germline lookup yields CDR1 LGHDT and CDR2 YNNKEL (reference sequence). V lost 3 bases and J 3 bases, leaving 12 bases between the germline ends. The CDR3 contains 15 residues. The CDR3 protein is CASSQGRPDGNTIYF. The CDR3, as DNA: TGTGCCAGCAGCCAGGGGAGGCCGGATGGAAACACCATATATTTT.

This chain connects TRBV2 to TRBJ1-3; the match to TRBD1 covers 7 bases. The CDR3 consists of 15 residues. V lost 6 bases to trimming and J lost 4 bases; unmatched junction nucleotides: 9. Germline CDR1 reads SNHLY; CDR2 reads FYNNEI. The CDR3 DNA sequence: TGTGCCAGCAGGCGAACACAGGGGACCGGAAACACCATATATTTT. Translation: CASRRTQGTGNTIYF.

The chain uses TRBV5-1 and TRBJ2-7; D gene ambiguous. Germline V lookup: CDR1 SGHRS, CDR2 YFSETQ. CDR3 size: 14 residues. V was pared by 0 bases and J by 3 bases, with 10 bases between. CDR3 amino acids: CASSLAQYDYEQYF. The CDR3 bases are TGCGCCAGCAGCTTGGCCCAGTACGACTACGAGCAGTACTTC. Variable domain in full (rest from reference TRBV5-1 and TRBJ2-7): KAGVTQTPRYLIKTRGQQVTLSCSPISGHRSVSWYQQTPGQGLQFLFEYFSETQRNKGNFPGRFSGRQFSNSRSEMNVSTLELGDSALYLCASSLAQYDYEQYFGPGTRLTVT.

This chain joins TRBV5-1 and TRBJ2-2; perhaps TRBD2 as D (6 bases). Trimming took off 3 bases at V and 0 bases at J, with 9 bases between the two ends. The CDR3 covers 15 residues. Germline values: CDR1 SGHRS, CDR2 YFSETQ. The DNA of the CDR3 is TGCGCCAGCAGCTGGGACTTTACGAACACCGGGGAGCTGTTTTTT. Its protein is CASSWDFTNTGELFF.

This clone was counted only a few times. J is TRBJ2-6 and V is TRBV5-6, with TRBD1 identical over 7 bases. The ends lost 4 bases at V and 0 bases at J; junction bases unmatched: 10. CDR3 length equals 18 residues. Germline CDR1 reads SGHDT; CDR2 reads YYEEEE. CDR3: CASSTGVFVPSGANVLTF. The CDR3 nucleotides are TGTGCCAGCAGCACAGGGGTTTTCGTCCCCTCTGGGGCCAACGTCCTGACTTTC. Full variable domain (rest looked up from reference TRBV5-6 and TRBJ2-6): DAGVTQSPTHLIKTRGQQVTLRCSPKSGHDTVSWYQQALGQGPQFIFQYYEEEERQRGNFPDRFSGHQFPNYSSELNVNALLLGDSALYLCASSTGVFVPSGANVLTFGAGSRLTVL.

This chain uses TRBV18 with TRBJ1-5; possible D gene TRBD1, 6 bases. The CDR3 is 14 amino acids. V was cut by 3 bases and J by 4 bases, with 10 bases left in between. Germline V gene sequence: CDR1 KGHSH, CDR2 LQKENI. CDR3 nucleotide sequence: TGTGCCAGCTCACCGTTACAGGGTAATCAGCCCCAGCATTTT. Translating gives CASSPLQGNQPQHF.

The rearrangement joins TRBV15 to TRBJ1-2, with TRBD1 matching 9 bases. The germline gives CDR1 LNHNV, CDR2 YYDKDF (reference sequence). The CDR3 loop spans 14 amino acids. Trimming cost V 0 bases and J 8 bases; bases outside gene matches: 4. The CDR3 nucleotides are TGTGCCACCAGCAGAGATCGAGGACAGGGGGGCTACACCTTC. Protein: CATSRDRGQGGYTF. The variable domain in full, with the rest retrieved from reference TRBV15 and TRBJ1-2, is DAMVIQNPRYQVTQFGKPVTLSCSQTLNHNVMYWYQQKSSQAPKLLFHYYDKDFNNEADTPDNFQSRRPNTSFCFLDIRSPGLGDTAMYLCATSRDRGQGGYTFGSGTRLTVV.

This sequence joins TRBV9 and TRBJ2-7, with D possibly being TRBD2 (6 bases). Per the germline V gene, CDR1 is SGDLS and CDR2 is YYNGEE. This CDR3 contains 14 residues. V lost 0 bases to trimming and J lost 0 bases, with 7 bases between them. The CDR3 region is CASSVGDSSYEQYF. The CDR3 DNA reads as TGTGCCAGCAGCGTAGGGGACTCCTCCTACGAGCAGTACTTC.

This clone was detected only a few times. CDR3 nucleotide sequence: TGTGCCAGCAGCTTCGGACAGGGGGGAAATGGCTACACCTTC. Its translation is CASSFGQGGNGYTF. The chain combines TRBV7-9 with TRBJ1-2; 10 positions agree with TRBD1. The V gene's germline CDR1 is SEHNR and CDR2 FQNEAQ (reference sequence). CDR3 size: 14 residues. The V segment lost 3 bases and the J segment 6 bases; nucleotides outside the gene matches: 4.

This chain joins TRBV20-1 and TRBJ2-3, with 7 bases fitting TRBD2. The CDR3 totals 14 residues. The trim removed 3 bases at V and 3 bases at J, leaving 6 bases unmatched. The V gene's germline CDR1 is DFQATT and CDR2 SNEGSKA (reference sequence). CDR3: CSASSPSGTDTQYF. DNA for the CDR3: TGCAGTGCTAGTAGTCCTAGCGGAACAGATACGCAGTATTTT.

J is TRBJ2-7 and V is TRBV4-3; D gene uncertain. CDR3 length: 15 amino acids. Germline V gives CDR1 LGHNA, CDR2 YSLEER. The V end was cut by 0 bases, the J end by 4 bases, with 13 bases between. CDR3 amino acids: CASSQDFRIGYEQYF. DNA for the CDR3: TGCGCCAGCAGCCAAGACTTCAGGATCGGGTACGAGCAGTACTTC.

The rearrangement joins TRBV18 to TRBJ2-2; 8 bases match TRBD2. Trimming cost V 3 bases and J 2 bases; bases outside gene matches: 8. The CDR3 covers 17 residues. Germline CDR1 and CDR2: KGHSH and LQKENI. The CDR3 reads CASSPLAGGSNTGELFF. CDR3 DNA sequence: TGTGCCAGCTCACCTCTTGCGGGGGGTAGCAACACCGGGGAGCTGTTTTTT.

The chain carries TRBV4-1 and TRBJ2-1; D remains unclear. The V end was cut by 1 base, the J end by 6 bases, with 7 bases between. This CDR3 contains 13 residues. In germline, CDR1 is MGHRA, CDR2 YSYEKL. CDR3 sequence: CASSQVGINEQFF. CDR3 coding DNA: TGCGCCAGCAGCCAAGTAGGTATCAATGAGCAGTTCTTC.

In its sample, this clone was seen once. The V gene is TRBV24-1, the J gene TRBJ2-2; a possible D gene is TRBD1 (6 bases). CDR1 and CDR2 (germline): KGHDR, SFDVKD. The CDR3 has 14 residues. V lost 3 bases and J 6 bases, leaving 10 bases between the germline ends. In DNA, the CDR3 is TGTGCCACCAGTGATCTACAGGGCCCCGGGGAGCTGTTTTTT. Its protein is CATSDLQGPGELFF.

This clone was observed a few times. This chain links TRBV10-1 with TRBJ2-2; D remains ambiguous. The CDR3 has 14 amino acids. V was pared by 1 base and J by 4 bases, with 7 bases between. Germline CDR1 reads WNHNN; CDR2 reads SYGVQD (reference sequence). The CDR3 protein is CASSEYSRTGELFF. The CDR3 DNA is TGCGCCAGCAGTGAGTACAGTCGCACCGGGGAGCTGTTTTTT.

CDR3 sequence: CASSQLTSGSGYEQYF. The DNA of the CDR3 is TGTGCCAGCAGCCAACTAACTAGCGGGAGCGGTTACGAGCAGTACTTC. V gene TRBV14 combines with J gene TRBJ2-7; 11 bases match TRBD2. The V segment lost 2 bases and the J segment 4 bases; nucleotides outside the gene matches: 7. This CDR3 has 16 residues. CDR1 is SGHDN, CDR2 FVKESK, per germline.

The DNA for the CDR3 is TGTGCCAGCAGTTATAAAGGGGGCCCTGGCACTGAAGCTTTCTTT. This sequence encodes CASSYKGGPGTEAFF. The chain is built from TRBV6-5 and TRBJ1-1; 7 nucleotides align to TRBD1. The CDR3 totals 15 residues. With V trimmed by 3 bases and J by 4 bases, 8 bases remained unmatched. Germline lookup yields CDR1 MNHEY and CDR2 SVGAGI.

This CDR3 reads CASSRRWNEQFF. The CDR3 DNA sequence: TGTGCCAGCAGCAGGAGGTGGAATGAGCAGTTCTTC. This chain links TRBV7-2 with TRBJ2-1, with D perhaps TRBD2 (5 bases). The CDR3 is 12 amino acids. Trimming removed 5 bases from V and 7 bases from J, with 9 bases in between. The germline gives CDR1 SGHTA, CDR2 FQGNSA.

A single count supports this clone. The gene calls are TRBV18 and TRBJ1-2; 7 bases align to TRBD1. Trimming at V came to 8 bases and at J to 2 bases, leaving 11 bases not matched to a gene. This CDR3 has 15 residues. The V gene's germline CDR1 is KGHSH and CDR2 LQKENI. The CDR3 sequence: CASELRTGVNYGYTF. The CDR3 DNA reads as TGTGCCAGCGAGCTGCGAACAGGGGTAAACTATGGCTACACCTTC.

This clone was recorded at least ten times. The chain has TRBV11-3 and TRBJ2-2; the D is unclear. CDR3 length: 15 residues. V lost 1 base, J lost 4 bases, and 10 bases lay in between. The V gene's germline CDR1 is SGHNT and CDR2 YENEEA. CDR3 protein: CASSLGGFGTGELFF. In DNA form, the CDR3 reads TGTGCCAGCAGCTTAGGGGGTTTTGGCACCGGGGAGCTGTTTTTT.

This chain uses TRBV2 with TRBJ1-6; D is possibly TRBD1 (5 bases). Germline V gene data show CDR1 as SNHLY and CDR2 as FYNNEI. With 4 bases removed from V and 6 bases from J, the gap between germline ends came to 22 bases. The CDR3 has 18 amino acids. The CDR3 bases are TGTGCCAGCAGTGTTTTAGCGGGCGGAGGGGCTGGTAATTCACCCCTCCACTTT. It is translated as CASSVLAGGGAGNSPLHF.

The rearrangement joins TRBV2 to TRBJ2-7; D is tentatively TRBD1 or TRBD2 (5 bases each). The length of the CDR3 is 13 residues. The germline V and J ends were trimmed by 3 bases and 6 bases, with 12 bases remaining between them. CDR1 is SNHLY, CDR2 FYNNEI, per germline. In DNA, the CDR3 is TGTGCCAGCAGTGACGAGGGGCTCAGCGAGCAGTACTTC. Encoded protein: CASSDEGLSEQYF. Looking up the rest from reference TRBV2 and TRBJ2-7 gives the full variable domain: EPEVTQTPSHQVTQMGQEVILRCVPISNHLYFYWYRQILGQKVEFLVSFYNNEISEKSEIFDDQFSVERPDGSNFTLKIRSTKLEDSAMYFCASSDEGLSEQYFGPGTRLTVT.

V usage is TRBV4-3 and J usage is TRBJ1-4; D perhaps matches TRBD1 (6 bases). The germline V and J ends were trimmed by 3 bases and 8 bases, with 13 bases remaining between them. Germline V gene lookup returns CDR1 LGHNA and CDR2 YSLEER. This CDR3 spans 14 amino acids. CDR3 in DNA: TGCGCCAGCAGCCACAACAGGGTTTTGGAAAAACTGTTTTTT. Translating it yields CASSHNRVLEKLFF.

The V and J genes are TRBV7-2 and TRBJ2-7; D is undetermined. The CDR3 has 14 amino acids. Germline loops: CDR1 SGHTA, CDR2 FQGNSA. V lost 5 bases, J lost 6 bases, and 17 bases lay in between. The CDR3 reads CASSTRTQSAEQYF. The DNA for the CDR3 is TGTGCCAGCAGCACGAGGACCCAATCCGCCGAGCAGTACTTC.